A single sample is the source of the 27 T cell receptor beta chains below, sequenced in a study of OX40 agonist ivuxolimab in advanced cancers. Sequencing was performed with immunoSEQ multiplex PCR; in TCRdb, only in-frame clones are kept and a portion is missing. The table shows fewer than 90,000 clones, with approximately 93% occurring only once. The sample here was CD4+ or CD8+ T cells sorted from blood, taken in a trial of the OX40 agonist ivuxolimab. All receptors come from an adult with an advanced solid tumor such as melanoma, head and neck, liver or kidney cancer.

The CDR3 spells CACLRAPGELFF. The DNA for the CDR3 is TGTGCCTGCCTCAGGGCTCCCGGGGAGCTGTTTTTT. This rearrangement joins TRBV30 to TRBJ2-2; perhaps TRBD1 as D (5 bases). V lost 6 bases to trimming and J lost 6 bases, with 11 bases between them. In germline, CDR1 is GTSNPN, CDR2 SVGIG (reference sequence). The CDR3 extends over 12 amino acids. Looking up the rest from reference TRBV30 and TRBJ2-2 gives the full variable domain: SQTIHQWPATLVQPVGSPLSLECTVEGTSNPNLYWYRQAAGRGLQLLFYSVGIGQISSEVPQNLSASRPQDRQFILSSKKLLLSDSGFYLCACLRAPGELFFGEGSRLTVL.

As DNA, the CDR3 is TGCGCCAGCAGTGAGGCCGGGACGCTTGATGAAAAACTGTTTTTT. This translates into CASSEAGTLDEKLFF. The V gene is TRBV10-2, the J gene TRBJ1-4; D might be TRBD1 (5 bases). The CDR3 has 15 amino acids. Germline CDR1 WSHSY, CDR2 SAAADI. V was shortened by 2 bases and J by 6 bases, with 13 bases between the two germline ends.

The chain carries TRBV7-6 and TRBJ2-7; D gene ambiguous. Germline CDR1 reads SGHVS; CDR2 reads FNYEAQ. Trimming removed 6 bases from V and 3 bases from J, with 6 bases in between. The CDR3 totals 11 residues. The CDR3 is CASSRHYEQYF. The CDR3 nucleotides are TGTGCCAGCAGTCGCCACTACGAGCAGTACTTC.

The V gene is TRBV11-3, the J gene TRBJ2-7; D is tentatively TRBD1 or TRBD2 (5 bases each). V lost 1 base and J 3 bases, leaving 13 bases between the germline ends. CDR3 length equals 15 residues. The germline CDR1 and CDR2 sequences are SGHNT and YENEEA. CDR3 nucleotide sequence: TGTGCCAGCAGCTTAGGGGGGTCTACCCACTACGAGCAGTACTTC. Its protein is CASSLGGSTHYEQYF.

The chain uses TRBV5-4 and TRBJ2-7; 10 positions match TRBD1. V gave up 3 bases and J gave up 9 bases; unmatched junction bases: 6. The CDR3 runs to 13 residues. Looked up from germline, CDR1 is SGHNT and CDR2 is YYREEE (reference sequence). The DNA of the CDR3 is TGTGCCAGCAGCTGGACAGGGGGTGAGGGGCAGTACTTC. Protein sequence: CASSWTGGEGQYF.

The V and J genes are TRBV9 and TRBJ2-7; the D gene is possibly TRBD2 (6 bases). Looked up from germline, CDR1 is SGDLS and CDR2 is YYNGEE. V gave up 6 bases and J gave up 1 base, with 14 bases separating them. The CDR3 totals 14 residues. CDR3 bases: TGTGCCAGCAACGCGGGACTGTCGTCCTACGAGCAGTACTTC. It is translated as CASNAGLSSYEQYF.

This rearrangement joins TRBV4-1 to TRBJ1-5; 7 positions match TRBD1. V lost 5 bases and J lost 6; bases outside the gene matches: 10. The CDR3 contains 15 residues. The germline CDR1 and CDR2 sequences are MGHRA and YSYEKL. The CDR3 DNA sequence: TGCGCCAGCAGCTCTAACAGGGGCGAAGGTCAGCCCCAGCATTTT. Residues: CASSSNRGEGQPQHF.

The CDR3 DNA reads TGTGCCAGCAGCCAAGATCAGCGACTAGCGTGGGAGACCCAGTACTTC. This sequence encodes CASSQDQRLAWETQYF. The chain uses TRBV4-2 and TRBJ2-5; TRBD2 matches at 8 bases. The CDR3 runs to 16 residues. The germline CDR1 and CDR2 sequences are LGHNA and YNFKEQ. Trimming at V came to 0 bases and at J to 5 bases, leaving 8 bases not matched to a gene.

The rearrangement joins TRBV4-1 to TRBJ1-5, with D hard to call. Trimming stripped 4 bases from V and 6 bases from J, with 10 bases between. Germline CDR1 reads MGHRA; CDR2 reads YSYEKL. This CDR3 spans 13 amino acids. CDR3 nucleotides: TGCGCCAGCAGCCTGGGGTTGGGTCAGCCCCAGCATTTT. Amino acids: CASSLGLGQPQHF.

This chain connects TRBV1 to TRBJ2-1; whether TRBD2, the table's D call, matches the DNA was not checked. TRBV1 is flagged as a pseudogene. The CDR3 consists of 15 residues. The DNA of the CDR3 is TGCACCAGCAGCTCGAGGGGGGGCAAGTACAATGAGCAGTTCTTC. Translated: CTSSSRGGKYNEQFF.

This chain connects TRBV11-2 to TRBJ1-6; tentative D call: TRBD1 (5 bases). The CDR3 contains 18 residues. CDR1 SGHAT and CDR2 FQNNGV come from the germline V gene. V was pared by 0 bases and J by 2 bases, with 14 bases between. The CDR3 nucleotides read TGTGCCAGCAGCTTAGATATCATAAGGGGCGCCTATAATTCACCCCTCCACTTT. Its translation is CASSLDIIRGAYNSPLHF. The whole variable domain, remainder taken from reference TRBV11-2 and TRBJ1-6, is EAGVAQSPRYKIIEKRQSVAFWCNPISGHATLYWYQQILGQGPKLLIQFQNNGVVDDSQLPKDRFSAERLKGVDSTLKIQPAKLEDSAVYLCASSLDIIRGAYNSPLHFGNGTRLTVT.

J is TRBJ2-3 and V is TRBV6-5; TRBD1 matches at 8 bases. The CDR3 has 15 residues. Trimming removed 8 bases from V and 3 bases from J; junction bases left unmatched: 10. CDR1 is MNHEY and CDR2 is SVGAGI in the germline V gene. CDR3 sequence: CASVPRQGLTDTQYF. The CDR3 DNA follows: TGTGCCAGCGTACCGAGACAGGGGTTGACAGATACGCAGTATTTT.

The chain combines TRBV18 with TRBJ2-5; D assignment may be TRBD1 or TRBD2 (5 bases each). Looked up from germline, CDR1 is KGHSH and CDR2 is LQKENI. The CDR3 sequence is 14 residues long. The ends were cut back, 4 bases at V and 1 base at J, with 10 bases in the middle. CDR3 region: CASSRTGTQETQYF. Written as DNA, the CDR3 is TGTGCCAGCTCACGAACCGGGACCCAAGAGACCCAGTACTTC.

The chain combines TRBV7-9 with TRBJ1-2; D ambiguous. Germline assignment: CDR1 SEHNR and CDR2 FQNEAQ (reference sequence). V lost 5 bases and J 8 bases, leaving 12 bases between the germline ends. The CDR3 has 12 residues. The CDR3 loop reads CASSPVDHGYTF. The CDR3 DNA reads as TGTGCCAGCAGCCCAGTGGACCACGGCTACACCTTC.

This chain's CDR3 is CASSFPRDLPDTDTQYF. The CDR3 DNA sequence: TGTGCCAGCAGCTTCCCCCGGGACTTACCCGACACAGATACGCAGTATTTT. J is TRBJ2-3 and V is TRBV7-8, with TRBD2 as a possible D gene (6 bases). The germline V and J ends were trimmed by 3 bases and 2 bases, with 18 bases remaining between them. The V gene's germline CDR1 is SGHVS and CDR2 FQNEAQ. This CDR3 region has 17 residues.

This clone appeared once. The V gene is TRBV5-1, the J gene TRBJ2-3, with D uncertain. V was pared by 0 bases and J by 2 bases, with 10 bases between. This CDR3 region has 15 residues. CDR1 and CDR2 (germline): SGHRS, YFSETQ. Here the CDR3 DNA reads TGCGCCAGCAGCTTGGAGACCGTGGACACAGATACGCAGTATTTT. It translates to CASSLETVDTDTQYF. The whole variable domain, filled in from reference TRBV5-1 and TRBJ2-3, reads KAGVTQTPRYLIKTRGQQVTLSCSPISGHRSVSWYQQTPGQGLQFLFEYFSETQRNKGNFPGRFSGRQFSNSRSEMNVSTLELGDSALYLCASSLETVDTDTQYFGPGTRLTVL.

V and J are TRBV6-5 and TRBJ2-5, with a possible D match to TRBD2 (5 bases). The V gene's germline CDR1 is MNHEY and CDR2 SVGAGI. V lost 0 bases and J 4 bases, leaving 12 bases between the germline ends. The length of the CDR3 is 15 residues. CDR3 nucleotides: TGTGCCAGCAGTTACTCGCCGGGCAGCGGAGAGACCCAGTACTTC. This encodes CASSYSPGSGETQYF.

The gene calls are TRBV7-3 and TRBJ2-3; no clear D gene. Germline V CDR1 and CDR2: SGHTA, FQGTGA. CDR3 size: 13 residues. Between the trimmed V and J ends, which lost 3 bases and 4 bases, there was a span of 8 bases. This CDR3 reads CASSFEYPDTQYF. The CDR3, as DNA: TGTGCCAGCAGCTTCGAGTACCCAGATACGCAGTATTTT.

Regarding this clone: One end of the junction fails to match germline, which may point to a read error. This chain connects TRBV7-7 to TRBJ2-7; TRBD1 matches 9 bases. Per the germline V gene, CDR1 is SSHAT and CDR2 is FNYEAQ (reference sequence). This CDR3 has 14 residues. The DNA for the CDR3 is TGTGCTAGCAGTCTACGACAGGGGGCCTACGAGCAGTACTTC. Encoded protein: CASSLRQGAYEQYF.

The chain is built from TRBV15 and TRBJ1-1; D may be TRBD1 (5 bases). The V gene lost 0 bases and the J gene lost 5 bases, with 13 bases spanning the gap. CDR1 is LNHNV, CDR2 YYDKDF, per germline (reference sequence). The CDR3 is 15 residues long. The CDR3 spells CATSRDSVGGTEAFF. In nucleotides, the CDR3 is TGTGCCACCAGCAGAGATTCAGTGGGGGGGACTGAAGCTTTCTTT.

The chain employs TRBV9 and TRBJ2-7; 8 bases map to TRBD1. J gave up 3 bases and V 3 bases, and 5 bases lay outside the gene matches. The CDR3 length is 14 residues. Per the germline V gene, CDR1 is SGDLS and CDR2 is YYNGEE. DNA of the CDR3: TGTGCCAGCAGCGAAGGACAGGGAAACTACGAGCAGTACTTC. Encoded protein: CASSEGQGNYEQYF. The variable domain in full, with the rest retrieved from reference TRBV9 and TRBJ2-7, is DSGVTQTPKHLITATGQRVTLRCSPRSGDLSVYWYQQSLDQGLQFLIQYYNGEERAKGNILERFSAQQFPDLHSELNLSSLELGDSALYFCASSEGQGNYEQYFGPGTRLTVT.

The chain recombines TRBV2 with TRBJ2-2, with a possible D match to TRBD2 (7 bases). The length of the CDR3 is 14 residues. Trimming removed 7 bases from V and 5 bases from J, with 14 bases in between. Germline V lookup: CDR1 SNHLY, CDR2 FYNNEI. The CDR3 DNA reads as TGTGCCAGCACCGAGGGGAGGGGGACCGGGGAGCTGTTTTTT. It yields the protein CASTEGRGTGELFF.

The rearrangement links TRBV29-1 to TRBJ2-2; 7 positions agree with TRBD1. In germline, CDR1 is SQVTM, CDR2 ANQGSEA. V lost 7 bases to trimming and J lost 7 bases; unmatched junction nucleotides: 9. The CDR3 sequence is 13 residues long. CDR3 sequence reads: CSATGDKIGELFF. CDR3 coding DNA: TGCAGCGCAACAGGGGATAAGATCGGGGAGCTGTTTTTT.

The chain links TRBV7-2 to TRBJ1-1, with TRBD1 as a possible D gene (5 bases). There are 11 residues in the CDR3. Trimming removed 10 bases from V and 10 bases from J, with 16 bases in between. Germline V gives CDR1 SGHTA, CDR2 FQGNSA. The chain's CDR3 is CATRGAAGAFF. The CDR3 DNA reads TGTGCCACCCGGGGCGCAGCTGGAGCTTTCTTT.

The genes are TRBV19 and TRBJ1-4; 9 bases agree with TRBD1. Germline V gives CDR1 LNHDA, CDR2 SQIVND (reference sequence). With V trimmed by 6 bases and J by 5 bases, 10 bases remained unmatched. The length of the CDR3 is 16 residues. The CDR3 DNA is TGTGCCAGTAGCAGCCCGACAGGGGGTCTAAATGAAAAACTGTTTTTT. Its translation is CASSSPTGGLNEKLFF.

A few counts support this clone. For the CDR3, the DNA is TGTGCCAGCAGCCTCACTAGGGGGGAGCAGTACTTC. Translating it yields CASSLTRGEQYF. This chain links TRBV27 with TRBJ2-7; D might be TRBD1 (6 bases). Germline V gene data show CDR1 as MNHEY and CDR2 as SMNVEV (reference sequence). This CDR3 has 12 amino acids. With 6 bases removed from V and 7 bases from J, the gap between germline ends came to 13 bases.

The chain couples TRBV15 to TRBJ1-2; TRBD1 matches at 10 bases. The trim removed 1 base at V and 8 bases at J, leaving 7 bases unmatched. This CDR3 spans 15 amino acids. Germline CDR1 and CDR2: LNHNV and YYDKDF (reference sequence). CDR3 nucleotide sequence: TGTGCCACCAGCAGAGGACAGGGGGCAACGGAAGGCTACACCTTC. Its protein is CATSRGQGATEGYTF.